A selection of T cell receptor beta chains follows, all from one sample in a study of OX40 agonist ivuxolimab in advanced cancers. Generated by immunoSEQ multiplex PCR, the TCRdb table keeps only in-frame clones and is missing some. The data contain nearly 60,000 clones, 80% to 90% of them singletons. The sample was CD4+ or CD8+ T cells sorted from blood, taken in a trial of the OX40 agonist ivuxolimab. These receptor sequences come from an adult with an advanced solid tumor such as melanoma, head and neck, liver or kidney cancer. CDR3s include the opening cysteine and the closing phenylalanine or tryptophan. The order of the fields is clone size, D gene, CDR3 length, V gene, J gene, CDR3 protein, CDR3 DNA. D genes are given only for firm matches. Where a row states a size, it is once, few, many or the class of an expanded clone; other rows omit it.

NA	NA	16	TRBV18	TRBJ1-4	CASSPALGGTNEKLFF	TGTGCCAGCTCACCCGCCCTTGGGGGAACTAATGAAAAACTGTTTTTT
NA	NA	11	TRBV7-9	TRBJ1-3	CASSPLRAIYF	TGTGCCAGCAGCCCCCTCCGGGCCATATATTTT
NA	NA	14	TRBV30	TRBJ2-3	CAWSVNYSPDTQYF	TGTGCCTGGAGTGTGAACTACTCTCCAGATACGCAGTATTTT
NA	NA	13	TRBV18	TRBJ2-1	CASSPPAEGVWFF	TGTGCCAGCTCACCACCGGCTGAGGGGGTGTGGTTCTTC
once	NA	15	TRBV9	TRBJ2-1	CASSPEITAAGQQFF	TGTGCCAGCAGCCCAGAGATAACAGCAGCGGGCCAGCAGTTCTTC
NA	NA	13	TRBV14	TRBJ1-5	CASSQGGDQPQHF	TGTGCCAGCAGCCAAGGCGGGGATCAGCCCCAGCATTTT
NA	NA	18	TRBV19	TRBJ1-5	CASSIWGQGSLGNQPQHF	TGTGCCAGTAGTATTTGGGGGCAGGGGAGCTTGGGCAATCAGCCCCAGCATTTT
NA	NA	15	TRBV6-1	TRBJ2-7	CASSEGLLGGFEQYF	TGTGCCAGCAGTGAAGGGCTGCTAGGGGGTTTCGAGCAGTACTTC
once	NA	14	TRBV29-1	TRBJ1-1	CSVQGQGGTTEAFF	TGCAGCGTACAAGGACAAGGTGGCACCACTGAAGCTTTCTTT
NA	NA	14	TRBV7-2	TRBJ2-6	CASHGGPGANVLTF	TGTGCCAGCCACGGGGGCCCTGGGGCCAACGTCCTGACTTTC
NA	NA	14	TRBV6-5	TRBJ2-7	CASSYDRTNHEQYF	TGTGCCAGCAGTTACGACAGGACGAACCACGAGCAGTACTTC
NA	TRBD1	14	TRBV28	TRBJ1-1	CASSSGQGHTEAFF	TGTGCCAGCAGTTCCGGACAGGGGCACACTGAAGCTTTCTTT
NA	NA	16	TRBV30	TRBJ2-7	CAWSGDMAVGYSEQYF	TGTGCCTGGAGTGGCGACATGGCCGTTGGCTACTCCGAGCAGTACTTC
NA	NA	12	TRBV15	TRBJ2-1	CATSRDSNEQFF	TGTGCCACCAGCAGAGATAGCAATGAGCAGTTCTTC
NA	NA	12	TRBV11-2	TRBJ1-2	CASSLEGSGYTF	TGTGCCAGCAGCCTCGAGGGATCCGGCTACACCTTC
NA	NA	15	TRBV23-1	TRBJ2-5	CASSQILTAQETQYF	TGCGCCAGCAGTCAAATTCTTACAGCTCAAGAGACCCAGTACTTC
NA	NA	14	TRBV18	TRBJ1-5	CASSPGSQNQPQHF	TGTGCCAGCTCACCAGGCAGTCAAAATCAGCCCCAGCATTTT
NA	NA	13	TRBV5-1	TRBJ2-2	CASSLQNTGELFF	TGCGCCAGCAGCTTGCAAAACACCGGGGAGCTGTTTTTT
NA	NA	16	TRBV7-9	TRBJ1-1	CASSPTTGGPATEAFF	TGTGCCAGCAGCCCTACGACAGGTGGGCCGGCCACTGAAGCTTTCTTT
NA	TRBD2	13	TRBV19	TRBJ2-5	CASRLAGGATQYF	TGTGCCAGTAGATTAGCGGGAGGTGCGACCCAGTACTTC
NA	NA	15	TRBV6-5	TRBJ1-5	CASRRNIDGNQPQHF	TGTGCCAGCAGGAGAAATATTGACGGCAATCAGCCCCAGCATTTT
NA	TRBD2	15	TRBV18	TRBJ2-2	CASSPSLADTGELFF	TGTGCCAGCTCACCTAGCCTAGCGGACACCGGGGAGCTGTTTTTT
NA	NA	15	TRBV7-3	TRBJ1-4	CASSLNAGSHEKLFF	TGTGCCAGCAGTTTAAATGCAGGTTCTCATGAAAAACTGTTTTTT
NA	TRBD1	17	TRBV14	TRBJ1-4	CASSPWGQGATNEKLFF	TGTGCCAGCAGCCCTTGGGGACAGGGGGCAACTAATGAAAAACTGTTTTTT
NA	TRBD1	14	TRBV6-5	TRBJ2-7	CASRRGQGAVEQYF	TGTGCCAGCAGAAGGGGACAGGGGGCGGTCGAGCAGTACTTC
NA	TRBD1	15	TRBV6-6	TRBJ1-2	CASSYDRGTNYGYTF	TGTGCCAGCAGCTACGACAGGGGTACTAACTATGGCTACACCTTC
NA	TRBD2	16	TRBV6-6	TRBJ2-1	CASSYGSGSGWDEQFF	TGTGCCAGCAGTTACGGGAGCGGGAGCGGGTGGGATGAGCAGTTCTTC
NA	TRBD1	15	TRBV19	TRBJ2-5	CASSLGGTGDETQYF	TGTGCCAGTAGTCTCGGGGGGACAGGGGATGAGACCCAGTACTTC
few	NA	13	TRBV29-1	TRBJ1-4	CSVLTDPNEKLFF	TGCAGCGTCTTGACAGACCCTAATGAAAAACTGTTTTTT
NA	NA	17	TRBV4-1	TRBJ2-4	CASSQEFSPISGNIQYF	TGCGCCAGCAGCCAAGAATTTTCTCCGATTTCTGGAAACATTCAGTACTTC
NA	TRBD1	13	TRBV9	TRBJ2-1	CASSATGVNEQFF	TGTGCCAGCAGCGCAACAGGGGTCAATGAGCAGTTCTTC
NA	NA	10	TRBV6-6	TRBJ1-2	CASSRIGYTF	TGTGCCAGCTCTAGGATTGGCTACACCTTC
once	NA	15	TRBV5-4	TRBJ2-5	CASSSEGGRQETQYF	TGTGCCAGCAGCTCCGAGGGTGGGAGGCAAGAGACCCAGTACTTC
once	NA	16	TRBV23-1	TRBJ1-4	CASSHGKGTTNEKLFF	TGCGCCAGCAGTCACGGTAAGGGGACAACTAATGAAAAACTGTTTTTT
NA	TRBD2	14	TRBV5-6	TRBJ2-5	CASTSGLARETQYF	TGTGCCAGCACCTCGGGACTAGCGCGGGAGACCCAGTACTTC
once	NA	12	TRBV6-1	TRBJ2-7	CASSRDIYEQYF	TGTGCCAGCAGTAGGGACATATACGAGCAGTACTTC
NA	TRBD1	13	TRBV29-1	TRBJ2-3	CSLRQGATDTQYF	TGCAGCCTCCGACAGGGTGCCACAGATACGCAGTATTTT
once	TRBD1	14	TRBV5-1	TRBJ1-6	CASSLATGGSPLHF	TGCGCCAGCAGCTTGGCCACAGGGGGATCACCCCTCCACTTT
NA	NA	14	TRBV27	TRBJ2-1	CASSPHQSYNEQFF	TGTGCCAGCAGCCCCCACCAGTCCTACAATGAGCAGTTCTTC
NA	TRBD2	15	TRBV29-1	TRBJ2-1	CSVLRVAGGYNEQFF	TGCAGCGTCCTGAGGGTAGCGGGAGGTTACAATGAGCAGTTCTTC
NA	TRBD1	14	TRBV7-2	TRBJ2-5	CASSLYRGWETQYF	TGTGCCAGCAGCCTGTACAGGGGATGGGAGACCCAGTACTTC
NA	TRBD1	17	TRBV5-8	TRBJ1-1	CASSLAGGGLVGTEAFF	TGTGCCAGCAGCTTGGCAGGGGGCGGGCTGGTAGGTACTGAAGCTTTCTTT
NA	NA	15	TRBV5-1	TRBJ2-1	CASSLDQRSYNEQFF	TGCGCCAGCAGCTTGGACCAGCGGTCCTACAATGAGCAGTTCTTC
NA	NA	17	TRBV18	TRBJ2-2	CASSLSGILGGTGELFF	TGTGCCAGCTCACTATCTGGCATCCTCGGAGGCACCGGGGAGCTGTTTTTT
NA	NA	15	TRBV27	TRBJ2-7	CASSLGDPTSYEQYF	TGTGCCAGCAGTTTAGGGGACCCCACGTCCTACGAGCAGTACTTC
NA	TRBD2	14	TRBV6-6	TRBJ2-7	CASSYLAGGGEQYF	TGTGCCAGCAGTTACCTAGCGGGCGGAGGGGAGCAGTACTTC
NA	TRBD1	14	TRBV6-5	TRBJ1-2	CASSGQGARYGYTF	TGTGCCAGCAGCGGACAGGGGGCACGCTATGGCTACACCTTC
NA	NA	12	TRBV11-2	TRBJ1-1	CASSLMNTEAFF	TGTGCCAGCAGCTTAATGAACACTGAAGCTTTCTTT
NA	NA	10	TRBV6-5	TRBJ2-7	CASGYYEQYF	TGTGCCAGCGGATACTACGAGCAGTACTTC
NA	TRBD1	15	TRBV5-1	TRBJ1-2	CASSPSPGTVYGYTF	TGCGCCAGCAGCCCTTCTCCTGGGACAGTATATGGCTACACCTTC
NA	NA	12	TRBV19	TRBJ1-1	CASSPGRSEAFF	TGTGCCAGTAGTCCGGGAAGGAGTGAAGCTTTCTTT
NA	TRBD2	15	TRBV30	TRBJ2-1	CAWSVLADSYNEQFF	TGTGCCTGGAGTGTACTAGCGGATTCCTACAATGAGCAGTTCTTC
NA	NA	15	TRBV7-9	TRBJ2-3	CASSQSGPSTDTQYF	TGTGCCAGCAGCCAAAGCGGGCCGAGCACAGATACGCAGTATTTT
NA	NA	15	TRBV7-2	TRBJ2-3	CASRVPGLQTDTQYF	TGTGCCAGCAGAGTACCGGGACTCCAAACAGATACGCAGTATTTT
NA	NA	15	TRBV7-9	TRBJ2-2	CASTHIAGRTGELFF	TGTGCCAGCACCCATATCGCGGGGCGGACCGGGGAGCTGTTTTTT
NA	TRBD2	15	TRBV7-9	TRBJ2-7	CASSLRAGGGYEQYF	TGTGCCAGCAGCTTACGAGCGGGAGGGGGTTACGAGCAGTACTTC